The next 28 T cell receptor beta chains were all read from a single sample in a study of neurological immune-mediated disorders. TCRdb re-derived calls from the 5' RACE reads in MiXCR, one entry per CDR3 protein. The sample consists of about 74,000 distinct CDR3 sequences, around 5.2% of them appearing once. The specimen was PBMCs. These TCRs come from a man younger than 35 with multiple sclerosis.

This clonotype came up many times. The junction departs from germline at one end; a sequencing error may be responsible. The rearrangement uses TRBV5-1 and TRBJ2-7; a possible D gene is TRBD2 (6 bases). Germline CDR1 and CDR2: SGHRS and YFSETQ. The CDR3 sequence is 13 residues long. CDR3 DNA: TGCGCCAGCAGTTTGGGACTCTTTTACGAGCAGTACTTC. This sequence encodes CASSLGLFYEQYF.

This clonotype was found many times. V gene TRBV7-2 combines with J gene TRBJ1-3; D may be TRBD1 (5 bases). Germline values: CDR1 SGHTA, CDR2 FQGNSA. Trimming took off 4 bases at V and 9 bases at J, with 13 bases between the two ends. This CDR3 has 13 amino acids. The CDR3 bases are TGTGCCAGCAGCTCTGGACTGGGGGGCACCATATATTTT. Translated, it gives CASSSGLGGTIYF. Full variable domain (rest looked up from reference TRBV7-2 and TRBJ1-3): GAGVSQSPSNKVTEKGKDVELRCDPISGHTALYWYRQSLGQGLEFLIYFQGNSAPDKSGLPSDRFSAERTGGSVSTLTIQRTQQEDSAVYLCASSSGLGGTIYFGEGSWLTVV.

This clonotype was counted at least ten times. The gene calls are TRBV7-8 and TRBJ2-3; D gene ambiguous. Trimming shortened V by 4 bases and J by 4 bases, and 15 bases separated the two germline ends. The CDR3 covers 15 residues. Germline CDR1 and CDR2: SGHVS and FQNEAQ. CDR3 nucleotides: TGTGCCAGCAGCTCACGCCGACTCGCCTCAGATACGCAGTATTTT. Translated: CASSSRRLASDTQYF.

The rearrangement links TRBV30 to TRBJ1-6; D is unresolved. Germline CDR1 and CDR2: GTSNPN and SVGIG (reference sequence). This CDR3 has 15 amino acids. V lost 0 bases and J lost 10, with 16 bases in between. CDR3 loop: CAWSVRSRFPSPLHF. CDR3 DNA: TGTGCCTGGAGTGTACGGTCGAGGTTTCCATCACCCCTCCACTTT.

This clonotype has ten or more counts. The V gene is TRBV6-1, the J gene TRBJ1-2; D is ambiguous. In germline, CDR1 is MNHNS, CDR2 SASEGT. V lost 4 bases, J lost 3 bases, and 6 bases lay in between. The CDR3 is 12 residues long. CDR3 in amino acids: CASSADYYGYTF. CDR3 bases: TGTGCCAGCAGTGCAGATTACTATGGCTACACCTTC.

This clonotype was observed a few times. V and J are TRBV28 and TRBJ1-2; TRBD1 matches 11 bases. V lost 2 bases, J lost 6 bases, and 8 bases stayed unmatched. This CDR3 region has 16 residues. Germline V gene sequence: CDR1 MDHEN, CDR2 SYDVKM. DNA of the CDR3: TGTGCCAGCAGTTTACGGCCAAGGGACAGGGGGGATGGCTACACCTTC. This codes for CASSLRPRDRGDGYTF.

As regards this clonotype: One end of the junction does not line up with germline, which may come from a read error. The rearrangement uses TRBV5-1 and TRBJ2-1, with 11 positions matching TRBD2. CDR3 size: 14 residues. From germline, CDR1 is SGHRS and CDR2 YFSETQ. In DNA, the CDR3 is TGCGCCAGCAGCTTGGCTGGTAGCGGGGGGGCTGAGATCTTC. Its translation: CASSLAGSGGAEIF.

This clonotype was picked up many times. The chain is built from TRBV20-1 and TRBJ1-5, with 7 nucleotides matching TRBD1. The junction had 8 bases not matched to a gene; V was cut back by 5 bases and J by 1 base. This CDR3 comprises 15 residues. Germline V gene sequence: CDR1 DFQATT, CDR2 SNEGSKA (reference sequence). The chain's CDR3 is CSAFNPQGSNQPQHF. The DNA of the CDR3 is TGCAGTGCTTTTAACCCACAGGGGAGCAATCAGCCCCAGCATTTT.

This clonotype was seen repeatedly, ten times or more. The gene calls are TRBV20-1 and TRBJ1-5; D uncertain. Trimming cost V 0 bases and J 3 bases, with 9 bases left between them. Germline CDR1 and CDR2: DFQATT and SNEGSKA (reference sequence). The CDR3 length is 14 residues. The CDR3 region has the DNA TGCAGTGCTAGAGATACGCGGACCAATCAGCCCCAGCATTTT. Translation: CSARDTRTNQPQHF.

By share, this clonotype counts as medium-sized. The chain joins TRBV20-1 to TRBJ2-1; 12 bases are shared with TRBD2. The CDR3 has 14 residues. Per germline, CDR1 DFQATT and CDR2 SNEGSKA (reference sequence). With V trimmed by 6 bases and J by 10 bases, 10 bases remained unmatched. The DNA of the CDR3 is TGCAGTGCCCCGACTAGCGGGGGCTCAGGGGAGCAGTTCTTC. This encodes CSAPTSGGSGEQFF.

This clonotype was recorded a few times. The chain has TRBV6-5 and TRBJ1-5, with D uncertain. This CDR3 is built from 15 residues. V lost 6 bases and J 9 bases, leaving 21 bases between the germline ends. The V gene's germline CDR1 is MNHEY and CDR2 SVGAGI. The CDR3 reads CASSPDKGRRRPQHF. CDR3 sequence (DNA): TGTGCCAGCAGCCCCGACAAGGGCCGCAGGAGGCCCCAGCATTTT.

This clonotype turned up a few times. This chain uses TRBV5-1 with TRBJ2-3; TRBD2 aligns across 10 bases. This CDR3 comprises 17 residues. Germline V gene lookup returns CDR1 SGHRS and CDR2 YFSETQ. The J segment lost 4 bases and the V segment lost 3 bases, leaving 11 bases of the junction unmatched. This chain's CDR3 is CASSSAASGRIPDTQYF. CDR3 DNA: TGCGCCAGCAGCTCGGCGGCTAGCGGGAGAATTCCAGATACGCAGTATTTT.

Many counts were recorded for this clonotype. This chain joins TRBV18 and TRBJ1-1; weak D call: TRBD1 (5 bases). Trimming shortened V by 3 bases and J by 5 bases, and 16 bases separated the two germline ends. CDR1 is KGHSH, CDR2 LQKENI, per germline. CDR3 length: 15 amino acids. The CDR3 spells CASSPSRAGGTEAFF. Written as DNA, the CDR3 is TGTGCCAGCTCACCGAGTAGAGCGGGGGGAACTGAAGCTTTCTTT.

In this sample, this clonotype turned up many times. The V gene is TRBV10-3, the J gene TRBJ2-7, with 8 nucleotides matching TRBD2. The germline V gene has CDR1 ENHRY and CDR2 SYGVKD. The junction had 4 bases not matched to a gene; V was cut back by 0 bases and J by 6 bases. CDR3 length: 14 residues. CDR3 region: CAISESSGSLEQYF. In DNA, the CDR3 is TGTGCCATCAGTGAGTCAAGCGGGAGCCTCGAGCAGTACTTC.

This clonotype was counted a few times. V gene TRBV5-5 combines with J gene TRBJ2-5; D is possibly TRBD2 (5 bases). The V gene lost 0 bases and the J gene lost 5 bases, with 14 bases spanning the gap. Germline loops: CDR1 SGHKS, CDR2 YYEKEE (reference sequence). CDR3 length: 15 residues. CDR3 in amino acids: CASSLVTGKGETQYF. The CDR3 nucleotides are TGTGCCAGCAGCTTGGTTACCGGGAAGGGCGAGACCCAGTACTTC.

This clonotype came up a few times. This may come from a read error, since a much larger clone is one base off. The CDR3, as DNA: TGCGCCAGCAGCCAAGAAGGGAACTCTGGTTCACCCCTCCACTTT. Translated: CASSQEGNSGSPLHF. This sequence joins TRBV4-3 and TRBJ1-6; D is ambiguous. CDR3 length: 15 amino acids. V was shortened by 0 bases and J by 9 bases, with 12 bases between the two germline ends. Germline-derived CDR1 and CDR2 are LGHNA and YSLEER.

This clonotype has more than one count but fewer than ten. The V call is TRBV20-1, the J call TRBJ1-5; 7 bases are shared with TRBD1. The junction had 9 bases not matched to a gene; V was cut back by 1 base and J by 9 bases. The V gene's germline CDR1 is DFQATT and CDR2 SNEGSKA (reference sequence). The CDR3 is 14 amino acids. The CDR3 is CSARAGGGAGPQHF. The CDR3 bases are TGCAGTGCTAGAGCCGGAGGGGGCGCGGGGCCCCAGCATTTT.

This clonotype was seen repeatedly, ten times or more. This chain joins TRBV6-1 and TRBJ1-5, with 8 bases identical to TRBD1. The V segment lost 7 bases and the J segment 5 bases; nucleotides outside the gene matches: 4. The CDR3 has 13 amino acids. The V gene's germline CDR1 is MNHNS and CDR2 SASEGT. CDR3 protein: CASNIQGDQPQHF. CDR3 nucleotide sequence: TGTGCCAGCAATATACAGGGGGATCAGCCCCAGCATTTT.

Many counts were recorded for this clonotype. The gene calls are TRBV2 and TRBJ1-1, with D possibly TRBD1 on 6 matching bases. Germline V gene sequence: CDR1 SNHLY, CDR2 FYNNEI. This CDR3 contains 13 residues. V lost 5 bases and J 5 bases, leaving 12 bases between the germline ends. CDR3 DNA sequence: TGTGCCAGCAGTACGGGGGCGGGGACTGAAGCTTTCTTT. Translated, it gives CASSTGAGTEAFF.

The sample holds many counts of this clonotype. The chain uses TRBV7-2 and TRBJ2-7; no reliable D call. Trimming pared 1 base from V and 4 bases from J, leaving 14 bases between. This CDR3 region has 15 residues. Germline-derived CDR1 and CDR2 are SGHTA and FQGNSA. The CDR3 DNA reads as TGTGCCAGCAGCTTAGACGGGCCAGGCTCTTACGAGCAGTACTTC. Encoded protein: CASSLDGPGSYEQYF.

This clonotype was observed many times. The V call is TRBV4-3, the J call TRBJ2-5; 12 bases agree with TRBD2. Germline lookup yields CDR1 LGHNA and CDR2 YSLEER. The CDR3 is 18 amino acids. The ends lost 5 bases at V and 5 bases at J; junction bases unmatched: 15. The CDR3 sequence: CASSYNLILAGGGETQYF. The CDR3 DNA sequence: TGCGCCAGCAGCTACAACCTCATACTAGCGGGAGGAGGGGAGACCCAGTACTTC.

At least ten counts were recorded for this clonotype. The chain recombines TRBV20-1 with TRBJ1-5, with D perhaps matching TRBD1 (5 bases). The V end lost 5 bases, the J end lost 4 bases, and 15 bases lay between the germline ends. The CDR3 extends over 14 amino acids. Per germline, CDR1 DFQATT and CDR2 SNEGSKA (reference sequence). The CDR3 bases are TGCAGTGCTGAGGCGAGAGACAGTAATCAGCCCCAGCATTTT. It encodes CSAEARDSNQPQHF.

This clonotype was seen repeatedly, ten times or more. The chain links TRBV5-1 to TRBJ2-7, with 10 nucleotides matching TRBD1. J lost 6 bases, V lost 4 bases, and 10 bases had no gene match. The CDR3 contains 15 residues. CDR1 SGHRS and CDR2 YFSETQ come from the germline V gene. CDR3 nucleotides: TGCGCCAGCAGCCTGAGATCGGGACAGGGGTCCGAGCAGTACTTC. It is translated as CASSLRSGQGSEQYF.

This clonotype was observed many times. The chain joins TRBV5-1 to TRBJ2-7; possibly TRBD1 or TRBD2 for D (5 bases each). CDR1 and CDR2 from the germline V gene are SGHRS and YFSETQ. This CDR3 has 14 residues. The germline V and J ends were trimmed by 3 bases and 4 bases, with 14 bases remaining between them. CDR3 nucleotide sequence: TGCGCCAGCAGCTCCGAGGGGCTGCAATACGAGCAGTACTTC. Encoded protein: CASSSEGLQYEQYF.

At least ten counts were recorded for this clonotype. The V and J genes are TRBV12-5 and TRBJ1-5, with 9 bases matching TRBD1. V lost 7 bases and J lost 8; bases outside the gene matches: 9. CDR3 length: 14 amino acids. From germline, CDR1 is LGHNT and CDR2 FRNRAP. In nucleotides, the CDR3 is TGTGCTAGTGCCTGGGGACAGGGCTGGGAGCCCCAGCATTTT. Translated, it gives CASAWGQGWEPQHF.

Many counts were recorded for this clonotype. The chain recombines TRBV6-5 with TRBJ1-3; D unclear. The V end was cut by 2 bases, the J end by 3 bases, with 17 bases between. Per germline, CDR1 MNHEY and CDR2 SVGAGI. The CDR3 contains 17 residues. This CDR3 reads CASSYAATRRRGNTIYF. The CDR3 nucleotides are TGTGCCAGCAGTTACGCCGCCACCCGGCGACGTGGAAACACCATATATTTT.

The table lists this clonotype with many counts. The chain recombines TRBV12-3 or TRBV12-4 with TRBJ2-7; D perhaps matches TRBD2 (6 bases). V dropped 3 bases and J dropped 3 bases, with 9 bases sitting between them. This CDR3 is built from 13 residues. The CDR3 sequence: CASSLSGRYEQYF. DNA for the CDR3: TGTGCCAGCAGTTTGAGCGGGCGCTACGAGCAGTACTTC.

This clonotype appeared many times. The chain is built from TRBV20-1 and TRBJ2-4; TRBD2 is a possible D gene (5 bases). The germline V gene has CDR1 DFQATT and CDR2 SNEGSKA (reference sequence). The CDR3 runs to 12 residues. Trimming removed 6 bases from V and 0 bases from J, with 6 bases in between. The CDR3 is CSAGLAKNIQYF. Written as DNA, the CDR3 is TGCAGTGCCGGACTAGCCAAAAACATTCAGTACTTC.